This T cell receptor (beta chain) was sequenced in a study of Ad26.COV2.S vaccination and SARS-CoV-2 variants. Broader study findings: CD8+ and CD4+ T cells specific for spike reportedly responded with substantial breadth after vaccination. From the TCR breadth and depth analyses, total T cell responses may have been underestimated.

Treatment noted: about 20 received Ad26.COV2.S at low or high dose, single or two shots; several received placebo; per-sample allocation not given. After the first vaccine or placebo injection, samples were drawn on day 63. Assay: immunoSEQ multiplex PCR; the TCRdb copy retains only in-frame clones and omits some. The data hold 450,000 to 550,000 clones, with 89% observed a single time. This clone was seen more than once but under ten times. The antigen is unknown. Germline V gene sequence: CDR1 MNHEY, CDR2 SVGEGT. The CDR3 contains 13 residues. The ends were cut back, 2 bases at V and 4 bases at J, with 6 bases in the middle.

The source of this sequence is a person aged 18-65 years who received the Ad26.COV2.S COVID-19 vaccine or a placebo. This chain connects TRBV6-2 or TRBV6-3 to TRBJ1-5, with D unclear. The source was peripheral blood, collected in a trial of Ad26.COV2.S vaccine versus placebo. As DNA, the CDR3 is TGTGCCAGCAGTTACAGTCGAAATCAGCCCCAGCATTTT. Amino acids: CASSYSRNQPQHF.